The clone carrying this T cell receptor (beta chain) has at least ten counts. Its matching antigen is unknown. This sample is drawn from a study of response to subunit inactivated influenza vaccine. General study points: T cells newly recruited by each seasonal influenza vaccination are few, the authors suggested.

CDR3 length: 14 residues. The germline CDR1 and CDR2 sequences are MNHEY and SMNVEV (reference sequence). V was cut by 6 bases and J by 7 bases, with 16 bases left in between. MiXCR, applied by TCRdb to the RT-PCR reads, yields one record per CDR3 protein. Of about 780,000 distinct CDR3 sequences listed, about 18% were seen once; the top ten hold approximately 10%. The source of this sequence is a man in his forties or fifties who received an inactivated influenza vaccine. The sequences come from PBMCs from blood, collected more than 4 days after vaccination. The V and J genes are TRBV27 and TRBJ2-1; the D gene could be TRBD1 or TRBD2 (5 bases each). The CDR3 spells CASSDRGPRNEQFF. CDR3 nucleotides: TGTGCCAGCAGCGACCGGGGACCTAGGAATGAGCAGTTCTTC.